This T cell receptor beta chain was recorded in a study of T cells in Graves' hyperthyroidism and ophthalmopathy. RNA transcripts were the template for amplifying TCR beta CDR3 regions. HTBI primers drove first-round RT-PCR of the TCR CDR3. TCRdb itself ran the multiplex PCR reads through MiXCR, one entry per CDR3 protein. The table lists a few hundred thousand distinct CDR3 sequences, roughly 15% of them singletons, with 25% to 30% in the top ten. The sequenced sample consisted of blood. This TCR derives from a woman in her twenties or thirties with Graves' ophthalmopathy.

CDR3 in amino acids: CASSHQGTHQPQHF. CDR3 DNA: TGTGCCAGCAGTCACCAAGGGACCCATCAGCCCCAGCATTTT. This rearrangement joins TRBV6-2 or TRBV6-3 to TRBJ1-5; TRBD1 is a possible D gene (5 bases). V lost 5 bases to trimming and J lost 5 bases, with 13 bases between them. Germline loops: CDR1 MNHEY, CDR2 SVGEGT. The CDR3 consists of 14 residues.